The 11 T cell receptor beta chains below all came from one sample that was sequenced in a study of blood T cell repertoires in COVID-19. Generated by immunoSEQ multiplex PCR, the TCRdb table keeps only in-frame clones and is missing some. There are roughly 140,000 clones in the sample; about 85% occur only once, and 38% lies in the top ten. The sequenced sample was peripheral blood. The receptors derive from a human donor in a cohort sampled during active COVID-19.

The chain combines TRBV19 with TRBJ1-1; TRBD1 matches at 9 bases. Germline CDR1 and CDR2: LNHDA and SQIVND (reference sequence). Unmatched junction bases numbered 10, after V lost 5 bases and J lost 6 bases. This CDR3 has 15 residues. CDR3 amino acids: CASSVSTGGLSEAFF. The CDR3 DNA is TGTGCCAGTAGTGTCTCGACAGGGGGTCTATCTGAAGCTTTCTTT. The full variable domain, completed using reference TRBV19 and TRBJ1-1, is DGGITQSPKYLFRKEGQNVTLSCEQNLNHDAMYWYRQDPGQGLRLIYYSQIVNDFQKGDIAEGYSVSREKKESFPLTVTSAQKNPTAFYLCASSVSTGGLSEAFFGQGTRLTVV.

The chain carries TRBV24-1 and TRBJ2-2, with 13 positions matching TRBD2. The CDR3 totals 19 residues. Germline CDR1 and CDR2: KGHDR and SFDVKD. The trim removed 4 bases at V and 4 bases at J, leaving 11 bases unmatched. CDR3 loop: CATSDRKLAGGRGTGELFF. The CDR3 DNA reads TGTGCCACCAGTGACCGCAAACTAGCGGGGGGGCGTGGCACCGGGGAGCTGTTTTTT.

The chain combines TRBV7-2 with TRBJ1-4; 11 bases are a match to TRBD1. The CDR3 contains 14 residues. Trimming removed 4 bases from V and 8 bases from J; junction bases left unmatched: 3. Germline CDR1 SGHTA, CDR2 FQGNSA. The CDR3 DNA follows: TGTGCCAGCAGCTCGGGACAGGGGGAGGAAAAACTGTTTTTT. Translating it yields CASSSGQGEEKLFF.

The rearrangement uses TRBV19 and TRBJ1-2; D is ambiguous. Germline loops: CDR1 LNHDA, CDR2 SQIVND (reference sequence). CDR3 length: 15 residues. The germline V and J ends were trimmed by 4 bases and 4 bases, with 16 bases remaining between them. The CDR3 DNA is TGTGCCAGTAGTAAGGAGGGCCAAGCTAGCTATGGCTACACCTTC. This codes for CASSKEGQASYGYTF.

The CDR3 DNA reads TGCGCCAGCAGCCAAGCTCCTGATTCCTACTACGAGCAGTACTTC. Amino acids: CASSQAPDSYYEQYF. This rearrangement joins TRBV4-3 to TRBJ2-7; no definite D call. Germline-derived CDR1 and CDR2 are LGHNA and YSLEER. This CDR3 contains 15 residues. V was trimmed by 1 base and J by 3 bases, leaving 13 bases between them.

V usage is TRBV9 and J usage is TRBJ2-7; TRBD2 matches at 9 bases. Germline V lookup: CDR1 SGDLS, CDR2 YYNGEE. The CDR3 consists of 17 residues. J lost 4 bases, V lost 0 bases, and 11 bases had no gene match. In DNA, the CDR3 is TGTGCCAGCAGCGTAGACGTGGGGCTAGCGGGGACATACGAGCAGTACTTC. Translating it yields CASSVDVGLAGTYEQYF.

The rearrangement joins TRBV19 to TRBJ1-3; TRBD1 is a possible D gene (6 bases). V was trimmed by 4 bases and J by 4 bases, leaving 11 bases between them. This CDR3 has 14 amino acids. Germline CDR1 reads LNHDA; CDR2 reads SQIVND (reference sequence). The CDR3: CASSTPGEGNTIYF. In nucleotides, the CDR3 is TGTGCCAGTAGTACCCCAGGGGAGGGAAACACCATATATTTT.

This clone showed up just once. The chain combines TRBV6-5 with TRBJ2-7; 7 nucleotides align to TRBD1. V lost 2 bases and J lost 6; bases outside the gene matches: 10. There are 15 residues in the CDR3. Germline CDR1 is MNHEY and CDR2 is SVGAGI. The CDR3 DNA follows: TGTGCCAGCAGTTACCGGTTGACAGGGCCTTTCGAGCAGTACTTC. Translating gives CASSYRLTGPFEQYF.

J is TRBJ1-1 and V is TRBV18, with D possibly being TRBD1 (5 bases). The CDR3 runs to 15 residues. The V gene's germline CDR1 is KGHSH and CDR2 LQKENI. Trimming cost V 3 bases and J 0 bases, with 11 bases left between them. The CDR3 nucleotides read TGTGCCAGCTCACCCAGGGACTCCTTGAACACTGAAGCTTTCTTT. This codes for CASSPRDSLNTEAFF.

This chain uses TRBV7-2 with TRBJ2-5; the match to TRBD1 covers 7 bases. After removal of 4 bases from V and 1 base from J, the junction contained 6 bases not matched to a gene. CDR3 length equals 15 residues. Germline V lookup: CDR1 SGHTA, CDR2 FQGNSA. CDR3: CASSSPGQAQETQYF. DNA for the CDR3: TGTGCCAGCAGCTCACCTGGACAGGCCCAAGAGACCCAGTACTTC.

The gene calls are TRBV10-3 and TRBJ1-6; TRBD1 might be the D (5 bases). Trimming removed 3 bases at V and 9 bases at J, with 15 bases between. Germline V gives CDR1 ENHRY, CDR2 SYGVKD. The CDR3 is 15 residues long. The chain's CDR3 is CAISEVSRVGSPLHF. The CDR3 DNA is TGTGCCATCAGTGAAGTCAGCAGGGTAGGTTCACCCCTCCACTTT.